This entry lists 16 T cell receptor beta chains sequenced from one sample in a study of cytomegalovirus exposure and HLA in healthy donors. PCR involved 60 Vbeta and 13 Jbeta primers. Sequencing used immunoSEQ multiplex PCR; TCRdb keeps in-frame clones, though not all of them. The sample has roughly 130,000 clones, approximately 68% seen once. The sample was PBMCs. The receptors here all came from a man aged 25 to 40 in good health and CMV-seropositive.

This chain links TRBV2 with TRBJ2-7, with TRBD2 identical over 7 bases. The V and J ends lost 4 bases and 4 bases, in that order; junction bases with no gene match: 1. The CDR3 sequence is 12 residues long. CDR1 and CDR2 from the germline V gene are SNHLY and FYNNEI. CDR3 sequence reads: CASSGRGYEQYF. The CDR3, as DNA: TGTGCCAGCAGTGGGCGGGGGTACGAGCAGTACTTC. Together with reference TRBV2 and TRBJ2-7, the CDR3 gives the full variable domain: EPEVTQTPSHQVTQMGQEVILRCVPISNHLYFYWYRQILGQKVEFLVSFYNNEISEKSEIFDDQFSVERPDGSNFTLKIRSTKLEDSAMYFCASSGRGYEQYFGPGTRLTVT.

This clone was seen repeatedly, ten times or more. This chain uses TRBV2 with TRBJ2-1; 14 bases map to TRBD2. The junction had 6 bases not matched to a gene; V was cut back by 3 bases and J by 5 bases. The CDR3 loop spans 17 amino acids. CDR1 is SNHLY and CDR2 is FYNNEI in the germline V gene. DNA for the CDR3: TGTGCCAGCAGTGATAAGACTAGCGGGAGGGGAAACAATGAGCAGTTCTTC. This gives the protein CASSDKTSGRGNNEQFF.

This CDR3 reads CASSLWQADTEAFF. In DNA form, the CDR3 reads TGTGCCAGCAGCTTGTGGCAGGCAGACACTGAAGCTTTCTTT. The genes are TRBV5-4 and TRBJ1-1; no clear D gene. This CDR3 region has 14 residues. Trimming stripped 1 base from V and 3 bases from J, with 10 bases between. The germline V gene has CDR1 SGHNT and CDR2 YYREEE (reference sequence).

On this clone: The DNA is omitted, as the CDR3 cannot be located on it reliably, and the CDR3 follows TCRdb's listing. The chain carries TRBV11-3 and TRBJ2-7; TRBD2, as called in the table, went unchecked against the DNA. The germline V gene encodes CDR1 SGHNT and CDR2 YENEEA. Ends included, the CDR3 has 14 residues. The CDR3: CASSLVASGSEVYF.

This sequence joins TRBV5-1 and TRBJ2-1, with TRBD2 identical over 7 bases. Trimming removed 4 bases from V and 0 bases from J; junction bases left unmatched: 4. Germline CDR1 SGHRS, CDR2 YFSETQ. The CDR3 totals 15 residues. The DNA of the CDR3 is TGCGCCAGCAGCCAAGCGGGGAGCTCCTACAATGAGCAGTTCTTC. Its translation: CASSQAGSSYNEQFF.

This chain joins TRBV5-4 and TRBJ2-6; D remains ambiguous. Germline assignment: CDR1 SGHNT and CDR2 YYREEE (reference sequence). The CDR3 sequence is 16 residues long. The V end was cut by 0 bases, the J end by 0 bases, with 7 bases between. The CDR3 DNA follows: TGTGCCAGCAGCTTGGTTTTGAGCTCTGGGGCCAACGTCCTGACTTTC. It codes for CASSLVLSSGANVLTF.

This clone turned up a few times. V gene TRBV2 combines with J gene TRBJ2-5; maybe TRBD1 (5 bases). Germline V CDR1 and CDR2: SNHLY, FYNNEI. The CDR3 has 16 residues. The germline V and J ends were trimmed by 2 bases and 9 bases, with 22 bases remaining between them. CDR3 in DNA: TGTGCCAGCAGTGAAATGGGCCAGTTACCTGAAGGGGCCCAGTACTTC. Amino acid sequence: CASSEMGQLPEGAQYF.

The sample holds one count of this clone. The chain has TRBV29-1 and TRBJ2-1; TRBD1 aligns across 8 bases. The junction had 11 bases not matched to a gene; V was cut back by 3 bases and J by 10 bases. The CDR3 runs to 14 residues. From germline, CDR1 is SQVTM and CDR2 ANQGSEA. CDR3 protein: CSVDLRQGSGEQFF. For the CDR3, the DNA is TGCAGCGTTGATCTGAGACAGGGGTCTGGGGAGCAGTTCTTC.

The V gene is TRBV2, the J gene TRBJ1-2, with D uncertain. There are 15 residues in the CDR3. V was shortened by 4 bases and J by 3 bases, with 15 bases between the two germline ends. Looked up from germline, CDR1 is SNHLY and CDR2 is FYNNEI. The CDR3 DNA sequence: TGTGCCAGCAGTGGTGTGGAGGGTGCCGACTATGGCTACACCTTC. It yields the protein CASSGVEGADYGYTF. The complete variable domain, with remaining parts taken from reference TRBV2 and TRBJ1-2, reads EPEVTQTPSHQVTQMGQEVILRCVPISNHLYFYWYRQILGQKVEFLVSFYNNEISEKSEIFDDQFSVERPDGSNFTLKIRSTKLEDSAMYFCASSGVEGADYGYTFGSGTRLTVV.

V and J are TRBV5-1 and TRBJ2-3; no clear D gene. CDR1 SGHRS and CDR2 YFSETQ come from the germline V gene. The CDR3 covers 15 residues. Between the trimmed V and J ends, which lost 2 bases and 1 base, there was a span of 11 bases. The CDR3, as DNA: TGCGCCAGCAGCTTCCTGGCGGCGGGCACAGATACGCAGTATTTT. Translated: CASSFLAAGTDTQYF.

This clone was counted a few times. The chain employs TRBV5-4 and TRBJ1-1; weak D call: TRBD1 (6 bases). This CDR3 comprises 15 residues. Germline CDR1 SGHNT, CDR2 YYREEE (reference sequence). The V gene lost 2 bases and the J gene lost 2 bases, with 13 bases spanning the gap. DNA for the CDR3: TGTGCCAGCAGCTTATTCGTCAGGGGTAACACTGAAGCTTTCTTT. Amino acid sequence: CASSLFVRGNTEAFF.

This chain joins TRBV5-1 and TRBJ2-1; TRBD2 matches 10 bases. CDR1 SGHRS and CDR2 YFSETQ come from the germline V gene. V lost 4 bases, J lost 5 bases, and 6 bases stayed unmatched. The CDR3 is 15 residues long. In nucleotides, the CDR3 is TGCGCCAGCAGCATCCTAGCGGGAGCCAACAATGAGCAGTTCTTC. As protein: CASSILAGANNEQFF.

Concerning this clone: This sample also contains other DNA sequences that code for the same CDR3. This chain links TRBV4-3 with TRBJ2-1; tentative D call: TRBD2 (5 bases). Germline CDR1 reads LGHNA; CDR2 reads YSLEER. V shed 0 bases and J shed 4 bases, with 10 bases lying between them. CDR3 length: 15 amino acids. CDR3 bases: TGCGCCAGCAGCCAAGATGGGAGCCGGTACAATGAGCAGTTCTTC. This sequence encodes CASSQDGSRYNEQFF.

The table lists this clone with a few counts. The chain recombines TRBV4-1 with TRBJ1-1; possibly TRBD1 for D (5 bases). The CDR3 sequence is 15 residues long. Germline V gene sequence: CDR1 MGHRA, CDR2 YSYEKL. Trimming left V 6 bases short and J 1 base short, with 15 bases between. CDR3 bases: TGCGCCAGCAGAAGTAGGACAACCTCGAACACTGAAGCTTTCTTT. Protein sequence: CASRSRTTSNTEAFF.

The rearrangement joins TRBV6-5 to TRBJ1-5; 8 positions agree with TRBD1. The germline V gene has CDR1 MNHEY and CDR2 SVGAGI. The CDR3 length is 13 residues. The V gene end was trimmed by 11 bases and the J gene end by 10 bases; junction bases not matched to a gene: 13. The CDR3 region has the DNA TGTGCCGAACCTACAGGGGGAGGAGGACCCCAGCATTTT. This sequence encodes CAEPTGGGGPQHF.

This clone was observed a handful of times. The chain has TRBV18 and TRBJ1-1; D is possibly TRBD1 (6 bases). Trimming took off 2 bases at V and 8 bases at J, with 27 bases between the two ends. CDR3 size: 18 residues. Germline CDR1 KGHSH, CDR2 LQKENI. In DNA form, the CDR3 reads TGTGCCAGCTCACCATACCCTCCAGGGGCAGTGACCCAAAAAGAAGCTTTCTTT. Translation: CASSPYPPGAVTQKEAFF. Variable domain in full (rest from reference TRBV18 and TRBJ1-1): NAGVMQNPRHLVRRRGQEARLRCSPMKGHSHVYWYRQLPEEGLKFMVYLQKENIIDESGMPKERFSAEFPKEGPSILRIQQVVRGDSAAYFCASSPYPPGAVTQKEAFFGQGTRLTVV.